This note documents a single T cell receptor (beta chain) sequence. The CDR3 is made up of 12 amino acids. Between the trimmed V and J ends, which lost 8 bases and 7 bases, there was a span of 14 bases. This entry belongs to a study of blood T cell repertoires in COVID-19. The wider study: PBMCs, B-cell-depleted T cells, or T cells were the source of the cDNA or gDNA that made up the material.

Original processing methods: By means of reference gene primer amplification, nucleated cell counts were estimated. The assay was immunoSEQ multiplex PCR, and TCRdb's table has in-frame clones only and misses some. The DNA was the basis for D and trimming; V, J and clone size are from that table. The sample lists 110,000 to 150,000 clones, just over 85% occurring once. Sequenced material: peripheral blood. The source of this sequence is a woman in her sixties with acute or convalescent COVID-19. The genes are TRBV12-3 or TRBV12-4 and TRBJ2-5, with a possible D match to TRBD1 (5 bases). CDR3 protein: CASRIGEGTQYF. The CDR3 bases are TGTGCCAGCCGAATAGGGGAAGGGACCCAGTACTTC.